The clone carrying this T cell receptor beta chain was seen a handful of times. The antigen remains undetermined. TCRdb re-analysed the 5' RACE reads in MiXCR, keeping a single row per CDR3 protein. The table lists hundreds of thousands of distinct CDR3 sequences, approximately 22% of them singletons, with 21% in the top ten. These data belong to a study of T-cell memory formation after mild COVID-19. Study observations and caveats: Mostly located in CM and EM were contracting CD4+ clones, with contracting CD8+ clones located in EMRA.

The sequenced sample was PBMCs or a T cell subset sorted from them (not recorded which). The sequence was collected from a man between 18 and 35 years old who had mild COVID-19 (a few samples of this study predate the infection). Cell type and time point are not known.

In DNA form, the CDR3 reads TGTGCCAGCAGCCTCGGATTGAACTCCTACAATGAGCAGTTCTTC. Protein product: CASSLGLNSYNEQFF. The J gene is TRBJ2-1, the V gene TRBV28; D is uncertain. This CDR3 is built from 15 residues. The V end was cut by 6 bases, the J end by 0 bases, with 12 bases between. Germline CDR1 and CDR2: MDHEN and SYDVKM.